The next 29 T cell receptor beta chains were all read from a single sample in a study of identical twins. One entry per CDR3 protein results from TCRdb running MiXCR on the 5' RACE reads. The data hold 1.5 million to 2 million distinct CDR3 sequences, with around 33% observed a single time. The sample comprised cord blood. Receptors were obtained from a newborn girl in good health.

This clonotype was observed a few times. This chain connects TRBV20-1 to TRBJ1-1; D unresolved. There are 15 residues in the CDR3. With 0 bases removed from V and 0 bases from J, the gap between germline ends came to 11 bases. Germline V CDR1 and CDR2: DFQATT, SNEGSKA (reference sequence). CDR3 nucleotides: TGCAGTGCTAGAGATGTTGAGGCGATGAACACTGAAGCTTTCTTT. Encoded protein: CSARDVEAMNTEAFF.

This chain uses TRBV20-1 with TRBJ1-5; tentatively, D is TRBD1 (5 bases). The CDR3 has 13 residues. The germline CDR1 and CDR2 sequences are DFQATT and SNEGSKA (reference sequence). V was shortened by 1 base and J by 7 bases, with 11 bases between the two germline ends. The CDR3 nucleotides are TGCAGTGCTAGAGCGCGATGGGGGCAGCCCCAGCATTTT. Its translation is CSARARWGQPQHF.

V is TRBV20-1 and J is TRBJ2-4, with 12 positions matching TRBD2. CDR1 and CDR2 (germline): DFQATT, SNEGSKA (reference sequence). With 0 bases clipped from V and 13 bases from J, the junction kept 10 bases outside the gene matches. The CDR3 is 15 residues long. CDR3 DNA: TGCAGTGCTAGAGATCGGGCTAGCGGGAGGGGAGAGCAGTACTTC. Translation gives CSARDRASGRGEQYF.

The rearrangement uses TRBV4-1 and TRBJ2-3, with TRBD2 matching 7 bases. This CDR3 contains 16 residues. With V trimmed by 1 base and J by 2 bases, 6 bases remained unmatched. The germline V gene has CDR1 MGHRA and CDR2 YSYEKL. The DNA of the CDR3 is TGCGCCAGCAGCCAAGTTACGGGAGGCTACACAGATACGCAGTATTTT. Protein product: CASSQVTGGYTDTQYF.

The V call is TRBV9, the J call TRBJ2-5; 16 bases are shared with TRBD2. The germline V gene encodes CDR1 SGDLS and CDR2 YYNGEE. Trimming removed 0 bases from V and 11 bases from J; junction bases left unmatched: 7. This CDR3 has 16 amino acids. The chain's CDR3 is CASSVAGTSGRVEQYF. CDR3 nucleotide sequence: TGTGCCAGCAGCGTAGCCGGGACTAGCGGGAGGGTTGAGCAGTACTTC. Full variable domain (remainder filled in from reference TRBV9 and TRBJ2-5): DSGVTQTPKHLITATGQRVTLRCSPRSGDLSVYWYQQSLDQGLQFLIQYYNGEERAKGNILERFSAQQFPDLHSELNLSSLELGDSALYFCASSVAGTSGRVEQYFGPGTRLLVL.

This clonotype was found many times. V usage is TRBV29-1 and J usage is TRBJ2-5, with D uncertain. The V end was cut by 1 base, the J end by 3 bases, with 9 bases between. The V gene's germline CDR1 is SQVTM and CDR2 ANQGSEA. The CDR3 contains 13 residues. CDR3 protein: CSVEGLGEETQYF. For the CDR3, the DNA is TGCAGCGTTGAAGGACTCGGAGAAGAGACCCAGTACTTC.

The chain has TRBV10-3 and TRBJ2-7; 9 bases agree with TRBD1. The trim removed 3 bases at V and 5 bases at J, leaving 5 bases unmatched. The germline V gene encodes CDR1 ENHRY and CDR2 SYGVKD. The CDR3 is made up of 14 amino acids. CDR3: CAISDGTGRNEQYF. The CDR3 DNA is TGTGCCATCAGTGACGGGACAGGGCGGAACGAGCAGTACTTC.

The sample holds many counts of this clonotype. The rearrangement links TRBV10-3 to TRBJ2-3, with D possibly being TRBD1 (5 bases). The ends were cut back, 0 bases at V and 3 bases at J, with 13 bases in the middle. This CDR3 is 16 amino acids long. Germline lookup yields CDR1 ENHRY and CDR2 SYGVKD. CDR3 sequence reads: CAISESLDSLTDTQYF. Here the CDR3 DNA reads TGTGCCATCAGTGAGTCCCTAGACAGCCTGACAGATACGCAGTATTTT.

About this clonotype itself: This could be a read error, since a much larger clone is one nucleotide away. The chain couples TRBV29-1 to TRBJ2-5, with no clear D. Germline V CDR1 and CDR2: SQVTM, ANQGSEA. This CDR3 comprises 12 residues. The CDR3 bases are TGCAGCGTCCGGTTGTACCAAGTGACCCAGTACTTC. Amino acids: CSVRLYQVTQYF.

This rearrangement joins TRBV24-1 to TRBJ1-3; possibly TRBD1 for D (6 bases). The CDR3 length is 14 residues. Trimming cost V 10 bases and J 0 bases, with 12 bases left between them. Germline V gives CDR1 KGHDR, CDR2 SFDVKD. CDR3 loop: CATRTASSGNTIYF. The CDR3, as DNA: TGTGCCACTCGGACAGCCAGCTCTGGAAACACCATATATTTT.

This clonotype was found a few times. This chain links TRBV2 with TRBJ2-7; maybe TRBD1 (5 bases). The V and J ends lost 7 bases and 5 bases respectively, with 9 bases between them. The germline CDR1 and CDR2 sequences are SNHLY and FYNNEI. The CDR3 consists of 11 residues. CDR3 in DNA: TGTGCCAGCAATCAGGGTGACGAGCAGTACTTC. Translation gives CASNQGDEQYF.

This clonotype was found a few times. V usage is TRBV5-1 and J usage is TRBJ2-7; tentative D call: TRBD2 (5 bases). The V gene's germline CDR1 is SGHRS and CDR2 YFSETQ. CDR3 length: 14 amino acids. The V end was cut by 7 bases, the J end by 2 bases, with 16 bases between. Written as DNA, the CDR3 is TGCGCCAGCCGAATGCGAGAGGGCCCCTACGAGCAGTACTTC. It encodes CASRMREGPYEQYF.

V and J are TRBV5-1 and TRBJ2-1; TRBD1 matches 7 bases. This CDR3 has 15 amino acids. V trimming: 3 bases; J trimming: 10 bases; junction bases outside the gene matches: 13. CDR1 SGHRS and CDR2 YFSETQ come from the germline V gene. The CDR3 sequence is CASSSRDSGTDEQFF. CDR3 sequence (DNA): TGCGCCAGCAGCTCTCGGGACAGTGGGACGGACGAGCAGTTCTTC.

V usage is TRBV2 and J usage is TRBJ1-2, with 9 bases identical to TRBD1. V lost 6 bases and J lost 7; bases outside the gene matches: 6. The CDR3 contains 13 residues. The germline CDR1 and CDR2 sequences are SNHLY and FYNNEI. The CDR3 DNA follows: TGTGCCAGCAGGGACAGGGGCGGATTTGGCTACACCTTC. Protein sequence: CASRDRGGFGYTF.

The CDR3 loop reads CAGTTSGYNEQYF. The CDR3 DNA follows: TGTGCCGGTACAACTAGCGGGTACAATGAGCAGTACTTC. The chain uses TRBV6-6 and TRBJ2-1; 9 nucleotides line up with TRBD2. The J call is uncertain, as TRBJ2-7 better fits the DNA end. The germline CDR1 and CDR2 sequences are MNHNY and SVGAGI (reference sequence). The CDR3 extends over 13 amino acids.

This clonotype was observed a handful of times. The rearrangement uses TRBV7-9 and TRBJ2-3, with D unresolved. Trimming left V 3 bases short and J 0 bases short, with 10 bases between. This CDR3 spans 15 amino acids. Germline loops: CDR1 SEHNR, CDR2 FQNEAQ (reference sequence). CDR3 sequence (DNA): TGTGCCAGCAGCTTTAGTTTGGGAAGCACAGATACGCAGTATTTT. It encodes CASSFSLGSTDTQYF.

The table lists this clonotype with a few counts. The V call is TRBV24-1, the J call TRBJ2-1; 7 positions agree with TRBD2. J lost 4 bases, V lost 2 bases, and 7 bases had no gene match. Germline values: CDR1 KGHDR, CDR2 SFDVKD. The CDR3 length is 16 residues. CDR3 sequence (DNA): TGTGCCACCAGTGATTCCATAGCGGGCCAGTACAATGAGCAGTTCTTC. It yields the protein CATSDSIAGQYNEQFF.

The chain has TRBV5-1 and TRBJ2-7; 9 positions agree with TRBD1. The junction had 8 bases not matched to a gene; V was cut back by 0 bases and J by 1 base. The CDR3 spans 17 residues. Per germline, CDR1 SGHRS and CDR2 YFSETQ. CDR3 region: CASSLGNRGRLSYEQYF. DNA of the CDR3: TGCGCCAGCAGCTTGGGTAACAGGGGGCGCCTTTCCTACGAGCAGTACTTC.

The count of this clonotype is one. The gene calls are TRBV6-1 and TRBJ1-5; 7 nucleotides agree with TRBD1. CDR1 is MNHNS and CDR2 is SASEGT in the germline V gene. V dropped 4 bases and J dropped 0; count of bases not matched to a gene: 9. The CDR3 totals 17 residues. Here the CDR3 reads CASSGPRTGCSNQPQHF. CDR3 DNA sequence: TGTGCCAGCAGTGGACCCAGGACAGGTTGTAGCAATCAGCCCCAGCATTTT.

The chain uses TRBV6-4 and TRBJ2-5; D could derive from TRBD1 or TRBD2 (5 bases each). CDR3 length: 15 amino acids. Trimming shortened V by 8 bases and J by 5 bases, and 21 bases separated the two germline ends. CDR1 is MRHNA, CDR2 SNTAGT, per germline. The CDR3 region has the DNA TGTGCCAGCTTGGTGGGGGACCCCCTTTGGGAGACCCAGTACTTC. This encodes CASLVGDPLWETQYF.

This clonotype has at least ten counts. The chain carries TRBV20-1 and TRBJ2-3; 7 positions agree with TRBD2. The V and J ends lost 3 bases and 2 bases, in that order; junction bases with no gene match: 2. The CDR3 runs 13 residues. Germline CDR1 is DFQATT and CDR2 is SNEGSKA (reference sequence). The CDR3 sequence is CSASGGNTDTQYF. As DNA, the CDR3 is TGCAGTGCTAGCGGGGGGAACACAGATACGCAGTATTTT.

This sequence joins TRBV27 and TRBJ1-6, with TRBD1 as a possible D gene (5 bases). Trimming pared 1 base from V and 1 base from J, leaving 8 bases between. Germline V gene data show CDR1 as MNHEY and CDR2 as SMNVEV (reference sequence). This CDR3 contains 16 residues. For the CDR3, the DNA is TGTGCCAGCAGTTTATGGGACTTATCCTATAATTCACCCCTCCACTTT. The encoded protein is CASSLWDLSYNSPLHF.

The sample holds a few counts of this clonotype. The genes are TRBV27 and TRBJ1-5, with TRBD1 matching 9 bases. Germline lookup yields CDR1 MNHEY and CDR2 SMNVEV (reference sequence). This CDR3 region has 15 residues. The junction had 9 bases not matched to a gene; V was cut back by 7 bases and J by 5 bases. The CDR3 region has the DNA TGTGCCAGCACCCCGACAGGGGGAAGGGATCAGCCCCAGCATTTT. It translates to CASTPTGGRDQPQHF.

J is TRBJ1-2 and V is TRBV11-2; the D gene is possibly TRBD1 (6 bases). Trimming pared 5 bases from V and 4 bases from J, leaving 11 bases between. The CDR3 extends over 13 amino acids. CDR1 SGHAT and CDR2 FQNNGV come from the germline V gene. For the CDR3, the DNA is TGTGCCAGCAGCCCGGACAGTGCCTATGGCTACACCTTC. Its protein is CASSPDSAYGYTF.

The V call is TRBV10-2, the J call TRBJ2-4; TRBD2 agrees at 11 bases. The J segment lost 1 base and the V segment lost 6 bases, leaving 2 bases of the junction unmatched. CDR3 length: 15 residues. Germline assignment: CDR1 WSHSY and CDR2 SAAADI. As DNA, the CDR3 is TGCGCCAGCAGGGGACTAGCGGACGCCAAAAACATTCAGTACTTC. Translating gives CASRGLADAKNIQYF.

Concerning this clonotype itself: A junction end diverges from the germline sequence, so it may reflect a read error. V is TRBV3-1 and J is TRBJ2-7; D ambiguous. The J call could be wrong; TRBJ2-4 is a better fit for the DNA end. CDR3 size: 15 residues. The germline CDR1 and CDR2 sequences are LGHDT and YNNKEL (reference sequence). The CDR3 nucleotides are TGCGCCAGCAGCCAAGAGCCCTACGGGCAAAACATTCAGTACTTC. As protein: CASSQEPYGQNIQYF.

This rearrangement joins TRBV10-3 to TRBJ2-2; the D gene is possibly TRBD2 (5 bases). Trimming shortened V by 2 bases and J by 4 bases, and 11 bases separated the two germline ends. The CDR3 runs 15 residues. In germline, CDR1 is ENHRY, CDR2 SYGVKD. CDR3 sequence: CAISERGRATGELFF. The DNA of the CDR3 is TGTGCCATCAGTGAGCGGGGAAGGGCCACCGGGGAGCTGTTTTTT.

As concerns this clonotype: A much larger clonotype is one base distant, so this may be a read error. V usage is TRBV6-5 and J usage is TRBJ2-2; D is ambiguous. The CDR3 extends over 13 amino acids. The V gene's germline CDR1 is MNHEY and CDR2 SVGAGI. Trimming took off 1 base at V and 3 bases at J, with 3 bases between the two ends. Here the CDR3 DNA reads TGTGCCAGCAGTTACTGGGACACCGGGGAGCTGTTTTTT. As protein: CASSYWDTGELFF.

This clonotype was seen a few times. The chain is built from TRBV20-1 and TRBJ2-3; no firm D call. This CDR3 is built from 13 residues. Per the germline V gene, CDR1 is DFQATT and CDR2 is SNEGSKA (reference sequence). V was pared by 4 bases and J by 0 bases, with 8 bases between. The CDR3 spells CSAIRRSTDTQYF. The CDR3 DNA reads TGCAGTGCTATTAGGCGGAGCACAGATACGCAGTATTTT.